Listed here are 6 T cell receptor beta chains from one sample, sequenced in a study of CD8 T cell repertoires and HIV-1 epitope variants. Data came from immunoSEQ multiplex PCR; TCRdb stores just in-frame clones and leaves some out. The sample lists 5,500 to 7,000 clones; approximately 65% were seen once. These receptors are not linked to any known antigen. Sequencing input: cultured CD8+ T cells derived from PBMCs. All receptors come from a male donor with HIV.

This clone was recorded a few times. The V and J genes are TRBV5-4 and TRBJ1-2; tentatively, D is TRBD1 (5 bases). The CDR3 extends over 13 amino acids. Per the germline V gene, CDR1 is SGHNT and CDR2 is YYREEE (reference sequence). Trimming pared 5 bases from V and 7 bases from J, leaving 15 bases between. The CDR3 loop is CASSLGVQLGYTF. For the CDR3, the DNA is TGTGCCAGCAGTCTGGGGGTACAGCTTGGCTACACCTTC. Filled out from reference TRBV5-4 and TRBJ1-2, the complete variable domain reads ETGVTQSPTHLIKTRGQQVTLRCSSQSGHNTVSWYQQALGQGPQFIFQYYREEENGRGNFPPRFSGLQFPNYSSELNVNALELDDSALYLCASSLGVQLGYTFGSGTRLTVV.

This clone was recorded a few times. V gene TRBV7-6 combines with J gene TRBJ2-7; D unclear. Trimming shortened V by 2 bases and J by 1 base, and 9 bases separated the two germline ends. CDR1 and CDR2 from the germline V gene are SGHVS and FNYEAQ. The CDR3 is 14 amino acids. DNA for the CDR3: TGTGCCAGCAGCTTACTGGACGGATCCTACGAGCAGTACTTC. Its protein product is CASSLLDGSYEQYF. The full variable domain, rest sourced from reference TRBV7-6 and TRBJ2-7, is GAGVSQSPRYKVTKRGQDVALRCDPISGHVSLYWYRQALGQGPEFLTYFNYEAQQDKSGLPNDRFSAERPEGSISTLTIQRTEQRDSAMYRCASSLLDGSYEQYFGPGTRLTVT.

This chain links TRBV6-1 with TRBJ1-6; D gene ambiguous. The CDR3 length is 16 residues. V was shortened by 3 bases and J by 3 bases, with 12 bases between the two germline ends. Germline V gene sequence: CDR1 MNHNS, CDR2 SASEGT. CDR3 protein: CASSDDKYSYNSPLHF. The CDR3 region has the DNA TGTGCCAGCAGTGACGACAAGTACAGCTATAATTCACCCCTCCACTTT.

There are a few counts of this clone. The CDR3 region has the DNA TGTGCCAGCAGCTTAGACACCTATGGCTACACCTTC. Its protein is CASSLDTYGYTF. J is TRBJ1-2 and V is TRBV5-6; D remains ambiguous. CDR3 length: 12 amino acids. Germline V gene sequence: CDR1 SGHDT, CDR2 YYEEEE. Trimming removed 2 bases at V and 4 bases at J, with 6 bases between.

The genes are TRBV19 and TRBJ2-1; 7 positions match TRBD2. V trimming: 0 bases; J trimming: 4 bases; junction bases outside the gene matches: 6. This CDR3 comprises 16 residues. CDR1 is LNHDA, CDR2 SQIVND, per germline (reference sequence). CDR3 sequence: CASSIEGGMGYNEQFF. The CDR3 region has the DNA TGTGCCAGTAGTATAGAGGGGGGGATGGGTTACAATGAGCAGTTCTTC.

V gene TRBV14 combines with J gene TRBJ2-7; TRBD2 matches 11 bases. The CDR3 has 15 residues. V dropped 1 base and J dropped 7; count of bases not matched to a gene: 6. From germline, CDR1 is SGHDN and CDR2 FVKESK. DNA of the CDR3: TGTGCCAGCAGCCAAGGACTAGCGGGACCTTGGGAGCAGTACTTC. Translated: CASSQGLAGPWEQYF.